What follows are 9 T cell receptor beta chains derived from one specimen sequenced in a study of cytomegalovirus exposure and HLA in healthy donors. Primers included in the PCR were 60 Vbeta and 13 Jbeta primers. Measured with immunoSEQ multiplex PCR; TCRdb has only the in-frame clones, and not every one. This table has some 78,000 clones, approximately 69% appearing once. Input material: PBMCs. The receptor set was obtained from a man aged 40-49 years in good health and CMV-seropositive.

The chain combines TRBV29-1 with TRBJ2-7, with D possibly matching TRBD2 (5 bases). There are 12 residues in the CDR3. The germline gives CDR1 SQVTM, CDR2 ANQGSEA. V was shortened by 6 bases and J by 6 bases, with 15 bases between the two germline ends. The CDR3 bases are TGCAGCGTCGGAATTTCGGGGTTCGAGCAGTACTTC. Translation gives CSVGISGFEQYF.

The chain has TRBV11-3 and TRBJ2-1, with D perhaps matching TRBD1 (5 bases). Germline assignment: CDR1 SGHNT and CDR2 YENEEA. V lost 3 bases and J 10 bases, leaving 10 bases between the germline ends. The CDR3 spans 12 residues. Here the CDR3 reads CASSLEKGEQFF. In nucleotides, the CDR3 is TGTGCCAGCAGCTTGGAAAAGGGGGAGCAGTTCTTC. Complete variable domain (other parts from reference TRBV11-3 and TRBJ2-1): EAGVVQSPRYKIIEKKQPVAFWCNPISGHNTLYWYLQNLGQGPELLIRYENEEAVDDSQLPKDRFSAERLKGVDSTLKIQPAELGDSAVYLCASSLEKGEQFFGPGTRLTVL.

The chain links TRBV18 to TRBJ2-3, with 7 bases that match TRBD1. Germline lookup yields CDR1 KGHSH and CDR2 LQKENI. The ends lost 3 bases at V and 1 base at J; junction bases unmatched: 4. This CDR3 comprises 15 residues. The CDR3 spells CASSPNGQGTDTQYF. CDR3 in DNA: TGTGCCAGCTCACCGAACGGACAGGGCACAGATACGCAGTATTTT.

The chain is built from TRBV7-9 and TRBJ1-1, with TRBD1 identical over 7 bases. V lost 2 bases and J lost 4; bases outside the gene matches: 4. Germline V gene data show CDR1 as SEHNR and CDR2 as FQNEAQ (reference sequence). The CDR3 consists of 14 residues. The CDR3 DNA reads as TGTGCCAGCAGCTTAAATCAGGGGGGCACTGAAGCTTTCTTT. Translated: CASSLNQGGTEAFF.

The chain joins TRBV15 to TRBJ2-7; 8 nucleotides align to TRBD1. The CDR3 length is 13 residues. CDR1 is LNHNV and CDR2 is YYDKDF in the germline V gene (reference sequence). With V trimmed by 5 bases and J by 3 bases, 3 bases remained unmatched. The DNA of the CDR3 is TGTGCCACCAGCCCGGGACAGGTCTACGAGCAGTACTTC. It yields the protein CATSPGQVYEQYF.

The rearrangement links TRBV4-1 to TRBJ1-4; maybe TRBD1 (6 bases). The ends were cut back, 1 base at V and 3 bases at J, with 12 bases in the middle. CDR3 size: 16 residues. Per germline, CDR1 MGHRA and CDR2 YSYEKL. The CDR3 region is CASSQGGLLANEKLFF. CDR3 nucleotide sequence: TGCGCCAGCAGCCAAGGGGGGCTCCTAGCTAATGAAAAACTGTTTTTT.

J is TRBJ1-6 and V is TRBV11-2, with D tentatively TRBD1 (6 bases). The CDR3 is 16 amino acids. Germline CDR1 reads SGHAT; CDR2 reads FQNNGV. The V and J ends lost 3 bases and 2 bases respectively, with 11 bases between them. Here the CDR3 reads CASSFPGQPYNSPLHF. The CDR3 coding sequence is TGTGCCAGCAGCTTCCCCGGACAGCCCTATAATTCACCCCTCCACTTT.

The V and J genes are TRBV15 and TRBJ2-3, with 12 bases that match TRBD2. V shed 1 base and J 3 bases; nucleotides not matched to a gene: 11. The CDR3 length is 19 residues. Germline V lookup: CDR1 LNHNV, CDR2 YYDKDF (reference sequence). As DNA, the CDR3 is TGTGCCACCAGCAGAGGTGGGCTAGCGGGGGGGCAGGGAACAGATACGCAGTATTTT. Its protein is CATSRGGLAGGQGTDTQYF.

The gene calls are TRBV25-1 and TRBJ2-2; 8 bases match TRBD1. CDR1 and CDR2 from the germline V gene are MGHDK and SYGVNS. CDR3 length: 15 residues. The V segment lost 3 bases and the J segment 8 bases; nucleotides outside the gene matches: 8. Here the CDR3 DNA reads TGTGCCAGCAGTGATTCCAGGACAGGGCCGGGGGAGCTGTTTTTT. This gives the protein CASSDSRTGPGELFF.